The 27 T cell receptor beta chains in this list originate from one sample, sequenced in a study of T cell responses to AZD1222 COVID-19 vaccine. The table came from immunoSEQ multiplex PCR; TCRdb's copy has only in-frame clones and leaves some out. The repertoire holds 120,000 or so clones, with about 91% as singletons. The sequencing used peripheral blood, collected on day 0 of AZD1222 vaccination. These receptors all come from an adult in good health.

The chain is built from TRBV5-1 and TRBJ2-7; tentative D call: TRBD1 (5 bases). The CDR3 is made up of 13 amino acids. Germline-derived CDR1 and CDR2 are SGHRS and YFSETQ. The V and J ends lost 1 base and 0 bases respectively, with 5 bases between them. CDR3 nucleotide sequence: TGCGCCAGCAGCTTGCAGGGCTCCTACGAGCAGTACTTC. This codes for CASSLQGSYEQYF.

This sequence joins TRBV12-3 or TRBV12-4 and TRBJ1-1; a possible D gene is TRBD1 (6 bases). The germline V and J ends were trimmed by 5 bases and 1 base, with 8 bases remaining between them. The CDR3 extends over 13 amino acids. DNA for the CDR3: TGTGCCAGCAGTCCACAGGGGAACACTGAAGCTTTCTTT. This sequence encodes CASSPQGNTEAFF.

The genes are TRBV5-4 and TRBJ2-2; TRBD1 matches at 9 bases. Germline assignment: CDR1 SGHNT and CDR2 YYREEE (reference sequence). This CDR3 comprises 16 residues. Trimming cost V 4 bases and J 1 base; bases outside gene matches: 5. The CDR3 region has the DNA TGTGCCAGCAGCGGGGAGGGACAGGGGAACACCGGGGAGCTGTTTTTT. Translating it yields CASSGEGQGNTGELFF.

The chain couples TRBV5-1 to TRBJ2-2, with unresolved D. This CDR3 has 13 amino acids. From germline, CDR1 is SGHRS and CDR2 YFSETQ. Trimming cost V 2 bases and J 8 bases, with 10 bases left between them. As DNA, the CDR3 is TGCGCCAGCAGCTTCGCCCCTGGGGGGGAGCTGTTTTTT. It is translated as CASSFAPGGELFF.

This clone has only a few counts. This chain uses TRBV27 with TRBJ2-1; 9 nucleotides line up with TRBD1. The CDR3 totals 13 residues. Trimming took 6 bases from V and 4 from J; bases not matched to a gene: 1. CDR1 is MNHEY and CDR2 is SMNVEV in the germline V gene (reference sequence). DNA of the CDR3: TGTGCCAGCAGGACAGGGGGATACAATGAGCAGTTCTTC. This sequence encodes CASRTGGYNEQFF.

The rearrangement links TRBV5-1 to TRBJ1-5, with D possibly matching TRBD1 (5 bases). Germline V gene data show CDR1 as SGHRS and CDR2 as YFSETQ. The CDR3 has 15 amino acids. V lost 1 base and J 9 bases, leaving 17 bases between the germline ends. CDR3 sequence: CASSLQGDPQGPQHF. CDR3 nucleotide sequence: TGCGCCAGCAGCTTGCAAGGGGACCCTCAAGGGCCCCAGCATTTT.

The rearrangement links TRBV7-2 to TRBJ1-5, with 8 bases that match TRBD1. This CDR3 is 15 amino acids long. The V and J ends lost 4 bases and 1 base, in that order; junction bases with no gene match: 3. Per germline, CDR1 SGHTA and CDR2 FQGNSA. CDR3 DNA sequence: TGTGCCAGCAGCTCGCAGGGGGCGAGCAATCAGCCCCAGCATTTT. Protein sequence: CASSSQGASNQPQHF.

This chain links TRBV7-2 with TRBJ2-3, with D perhaps TRBD2 (6 bases). The length of the CDR3 is 16 residues. Germline-derived CDR1 and CDR2 are SGHTA and FQGNSA. V was cut by 1 base and J by 0 bases, with 11 bases left in between. CDR3 sequence (DNA): TGTGCCAGCAGCTTAGGGTACGGGGGAAGCACAGATACGCAGTATTTT. Amino acids: CASSLGYGGSTDTQYF.

The V gene is TRBV24-1, the J gene TRBJ2-1; TRBD2 matches at 9 bases. J lost 16 bases, V lost 3 bases, and 15 bases had no gene match. The CDR3 covers 15 residues. Germline CDR1 reads KGHDR; CDR2 reads SFDVKD. The CDR3 DNA sequence: TGTGCCACCAGTGATGCGCGGGGGGGGACCAGCCCTTATTTCTTC. Its translation: CATSDARGGTSPYFF.

The rearrangement links TRBV23-1 to TRBJ1-1; D is unclear. TRBV23-1 is given ORF status, its function remaining uncertain. CDR3 length equals 14 residues. Trimming cost V 8 bases and J 1 base, with 14 bases left between them. CDR3 DNA sequence: TGCGCCAGCTCCACCAGTGGAAAGAACACTGAAGCTTTCTTT. This encodes CASSTSGKNTEAFF.

CDR3 in amino acids: CASSQGRWATLEAFF. For the CDR3, the DNA is TGCGCCAGCAGCCAAGGTCGGTGGGCAACACTTGAAGCTTTCTTT. The V call is TRBV4-3, the J call TRBJ1-1; D uncertain. Trimming pared 1 base from V and 7 bases from J, leaving 16 bases between. This CDR3 region has 15 residues. Germline CDR1 LGHNA, CDR2 YSLEER.

V is TRBV4-3 and J is TRBJ1-4, with unresolved D. Trimming pared 3 bases from V and 8 bases from J, leaving 10 bases between. The germline CDR1 and CDR2 sequences are LGHNA and YSLEER. The CDR3 totals 13 residues. The CDR3 DNA reads TGCGCCAGCAGCCAGAGGGCGGGGGAAAAACTGTTTTTT. As protein: CASSQRAGEKLFF.

The chain is built from TRBV3-1 (or the pseudogene TRBV3-2) and TRBJ2-7; D may be TRBD1 or TRBD2 (5 bases each). Trimming shortened V by 10 bases and J by 1 base, and 14 bases separated the two germline ends. Germline lookup yields CDR1 LGHDT and CDR2 YNNKEL (reference sequence). The CDR3 is made up of 13 amino acids. The CDR3 region has the DNA TGTGCCATACTAGAGGACATTTCCTACGAGCAGTACTTC. It yields the protein CAILEDISYEQYF.

This rearrangement joins TRBV3-1 (or the pseudogene TRBV3-2) to TRBJ2-3; no firm D call. This CDR3 comprises 13 residues. V was clipped by 0 bases and J by 6 bases, with 7 bases between them. Germline V gene data show CDR1 as LGHDT and CDR2 as YNNKEL (reference sequence). The CDR3 DNA reads TGTGCCAGCAGCCAAGAACCCCGGGATACGCAGTATTTT. Its translation: CASSQEPRDTQYF.

The rearrangement joins TRBV6-5 to TRBJ1-3; no firm D call. V shed 5 bases and J shed 0 bases, with 8 bases lying between them. Germline loops: CDR1 MNHEY, CDR2 SVGAGI. CDR3 length: 14 residues. Here the CDR3 DNA reads TGTGCCAGCAGTAGAAGAGGCTCTGGAAACACCATATATTTT. Translation gives CASSRRGSGNTIYF.

This clone was detected only once. The chain has TRBV6-2 or TRBV6-3 and TRBJ2-7; D remains ambiguous. Germline lookup yields CDR1 MNHEY and CDR2 SVGEGT. The length of the CDR3 is 11 residues. Deletions cut 4 bases from V and 3 bases from J, with 4 bases between. Here the CDR3 reads CASSWGYEQYF. The CDR3 DNA is TGTGCCAGCAGTTGGGGCTACGAGCAGTACTTC.

The chain is built from TRBV3-1 (or the pseudogene TRBV3-2) and TRBJ2-7; D is unresolved. The CDR3 spans 17 residues. Germline V gene lookup returns CDR1 LGHDT and CDR2 YNNKEL (reference sequence). Trimming took off 0 bases at V and 3 bases at J, with 18 bases between the two ends. CDR3 nucleotide sequence: TGTGCCAGCAGCCAAGAGGAACGTGCCCGAAAAAGCTACGAGCAGTACTTC. Amino acids: CASSQEERARKSYEQYF.

This sequence joins TRBV5-1 and TRBJ2-7, with 8 bases fitting TRBD1. J was trimmed by 5 bases and V by 1 base; bases with no gene match: 11. CDR3 length equals 16 residues. The germline gives CDR1 SGHRS, CDR2 YFSETQ. CDR3 region: CASSLPPQGASHEQYF. The CDR3 nucleotides are TGCGCCAGCAGCTTGCCCCCGCAGGGGGCATCTCACGAGCAGTACTTC.

The chain couples TRBV6-5 to TRBJ2-1; 7 bases line up with TRBD2. V shed 10 bases and J 9 bases; nucleotides not matched to a gene: 15. This CDR3 spans 14 amino acids. Germline CDR1 and CDR2: MNHEY and SVGAGI. CDR3 protein: CATTPGASGGEQFF. The DNA for the CDR3 is TGTGCCACCACACCCGGGGCCTCGGGGGGTGAGCAGTTCTTC.

This chain links TRBV7-9 with TRBJ2-7, with D perhaps being TRBD1 or TRBD2 (5 bases each). The germline V gene has CDR1 SEHNR and CDR2 FQNEAQ (reference sequence). Trimming took 0 bases from V and 2 from J, leaving 14 bases between them. The CDR3 is 16 residues long. The CDR3 reads CASSLAGTALPYEQYF. The CDR3 DNA sequence: TGTGCCAGCAGCTTAGCCGGGACGGCATTGCCCTACGAGCAGTACTTC.

V is TRBV28 and J is TRBJ1-4; TRBD1 matches 7 bases. The CDR3 length is 17 residues. The germline CDR1 and CDR2 sequences are MDHEN and SYDVKM. V was pared by 7 bases and J by 0 bases, with 11 bases of the junction left unmatched. CDR3 protein: CASTPSGQIATNEKLFF. CDR3 in DNA: TGTGCCAGCACCCCCTCGGGACAGATTGCAACTAATGAAAAACTGTTTTTT.

V gene TRBV5-4 combines with J gene TRBJ1-5; TRBD1 is a possible D gene (6 bases). The CDR3 extends over 14 amino acids. CDR1 and CDR2 from the germline V gene are SGHNT and YYREEE (reference sequence). Trimming stripped 5 bases from V and 10 bases from J, with 19 bases between. The CDR3 nucleotides read TGTGCCAGCAGTAATGACGGGGGCGGCAGACCCCAGCATTTT. It yields the protein CASSNDGGGRPQHF. The variable domain in full, completed from reference TRBV5-4 and TRBJ1-5, reads ETGVTQSPTHLIKTRGQQVTLRCSSQSGHNTVSWYQQALGQGPQFIFQYYREEENGRGNFPPRFSGLQFPNYSSELNVNALELDDSALYLCASSNDGGGRPQHFGDGTRLSIL.

V usage is TRBV29-1 and J usage is TRBJ2-3, with 10 bases matching TRBD2. Losses at the gene ends were 2 bases for V and 1 base for J; bases not matched to a gene: 0. Germline V gene sequence: CDR1 SQVTM, CDR2 ANQGSEA. The CDR3 has 14 amino acids. The CDR3 is CSVELAGGTDTQYF. CDR3 sequence (DNA): TGCAGCGTTGAACTAGCGGGGGGCACAGATACGCAGTATTTT.

The chain employs TRBV4-1 and TRBJ2-2; TRBD1 matches at 10 bases. The CDR3 loop spans 17 amino acids. V lost 3 bases, J lost 3 bases, and 7 bases stayed unmatched. Germline lookup yields CDR1 MGHRA and CDR2 YSYEKL. CDR3 nucleotide sequence: TGCGCCAGCAGCCAGGCCATCGGGACAGGGGACACCGGGGAGCTGTTTTTT. It encodes CASSQAIGTGDTGELFF.

This clone was detected a few times. This rearrangement joins TRBV7-2 to TRBJ1-1, with a weak D call TRBD1 (6 bases). Trimming removed 10 bases from V and 5 bases from J, with 20 bases in between. The CDR3 has 14 amino acids. From germline, CDR1 is SGHTA and CDR2 FQGNSA. CDR3: CANRQVAGVTEAFF. The CDR3 DNA is TGTGCCAACAGGCAGGTTGCAGGGGTGACTGAAGCTTTCTTT.

This chain uses TRBV29-1 with TRBJ1-6; D remains unclear. With 4 bases removed from V and 6 bases from J, the gap between germline ends came to 10 bases. In germline, CDR1 is SQVTM, CDR2 ANQGSEA. The CDR3 spans 13 residues. The CDR3 loop reads CSVAPETNSPLHF. The CDR3 coding sequence is TGCAGCGTTGCCCCCGAAACTAATTCACCCCTCCACTTT.

V is TRBV27 and J is TRBJ2-3; 8 nucleotides align to TRBD2. Germline CDR1 is MNHEY and CDR2 is SMNVEV (reference sequence). With V trimmed by 5 bases and J by 4 bases, 14 bases remained unmatched. The CDR3 loop spans 17 amino acids. The CDR3 protein is CASSPLGGEFSADTQYF. DNA for the CDR3: TGTGCCAGCAGTCCCCTCGGGGGGGAGTTTAGCGCAGATACGCAGTATTTT.